The 13 T cell receptor beta chains presented below share a single source sample, sequenced in a study of human T cells and chemical hapten exposure (dated by TCRdb to the early 2020s). In light of the paper, this sample's time point label describes: pre-sensitization, week 0. Sample treatment or condition, as interpreted from the label and publication: therapeutic diphenylcyclopropenone sensitization with weekly scalp DPC. Library preparation was by RACE. Instrument on record: NextSeq 500. TCRdb reprocessed the public reads (quality trimming at Q25 with fastp, clone calling with MiXCR) and kept in-frame beta chains. Each entry merges the rows of one CDR3 protein and shows their most common DNA and genes. Within this sample are around 300,000 distinct CDR3 sequences, with roughly 7.7% of them counted one time only. The ten largest clones add up to more than 0.95% of the sample. This sample comprised whole blood, obtained in connection with sensitization to the hapten diphenylcyclopropenone (DPC). These receptors all come from a man between 18 and 29 years old with alopecia areata. Some clones in this sample may be carry-over from other donors' samples.

This clonotype was seen a handful of times. The J gene is TRBJ2-1, the V gene TRBV5-1; 10 bases are shared with TRBD1. The CDR3 length is 13 residues. J lost 10 bases, V lost 4 bases, and 5 bases had no gene match. CDR1 is SGHRS, CDR2 YFSETQ, per germline. CDR3 loop: CASSQDRGKEQFF. CDR3 DNA: TGCGCCAGCAGCCAGGACAGGGGGAAAGAGCAGTTCTTC.

This clonotype was seen more than once but under ten times. The rearrangement joins TRBV6-1 to TRBJ2-4, with no clear D. V was clipped by 0 bases and J by 1 base, with 10 bases between them. Germline V lookup: CDR1 MNHNS, CDR2 SASEGT. The CDR3 extends over 16 amino acids. CDR3 DNA: TGTGCCAGCAGTGAAGCCCCCGGGCTGGCCAAAAACATTCAGTACTTC. This gives the protein CASSEAPGLAKNIQYF.

This clonotype was picked up many times. The gene calls are TRBV27 and TRBJ1-6, with 8 bases aligning to TRBD1. The CDR3 sequence is 17 residues long. V dropped 5 bases and J dropped 0; count of bases not matched to a gene: 6. The germline CDR1 and CDR2 sequences are MNHEY and SMNVEV (reference sequence). The chain's CDR3 is CASSVTGGISYNSPLHF. The CDR3 DNA reads as TGTGCCAGCAGTGTTACAGGGGGTATCTCCTATAATTCACCCCTCCACTTT.

J is TRBJ1-2 and V is TRBV25-1; 11 nucleotides match TRBD1. J was trimmed by 4 bases and V by 6 bases; bases with no gene match: 10. CDR3 length: 16 residues. Per the germline V gene, CDR1 is MGHDK and CDR2 is SYGVNS. The CDR3 DNA sequence: TGTGCCAGCAGCCGGGACAGGGGGTCACCTCCCTATGGCTACACCTTC. Its protein is CASSRDRGSPPYGYTF.

This clonotype was seen ten or more times. CDR3 bases: TGTGCCATCAGTCACTATTCTAGCGCCAAAGAGACCCAGTACTTC. Translated: CAISHYSSAKETQYF. This chain links TRBV10-3 with TRBJ2-5; D might be TRBD2 (6 bases). The CDR3 totals 15 residues. Germline V gives CDR1 ENHRY, CDR2 SYGVKD. With 5 bases removed from V and 3 bases from J, the gap between germline ends came to 16 bases.

This clonotype turned up a few times. V usage is TRBV15 and J usage is TRBJ2-3, with D possibly TRBD2 on 5 matching bases. Germline V lookup: CDR1 LNHNV, CDR2 YYDKDF (reference sequence). This CDR3 has 16 amino acids. The V gene lost 0 bases and the J gene lost 0 bases, with 10 bases spanning the gap. The CDR3 DNA reads as TGTGCCACCAGCAGAGATCGGGAAAGGAGCACAGATACGCAGTATTTT. This translates into CATSRDRERSTDTQYF. The full variable domain, with the rest looked up from reference TRBV15 and TRBJ2-3, is DAMVIQNPRYQVTQFGKPVTLSCSQTLNHNVMYWYQQKSSQAPKLLFHYYDKDFNNEADTPDNFQSRRPNTSFCFLDIRSPGLGDTAMYLCATSRDRERSTDTQYFGPGTRLTVL.

The sample holds many counts of this clonotype. The V and J genes are TRBV27 and TRBJ1-2; a weak D match, TRBD1 (6 bases). Germline CDR1 and CDR2: MNHEY and SMNVEV (reference sequence). Trimming shortened V by 5 bases and J by 8 bases, and 15 bases separated the two germline ends. The CDR3 extends over 13 amino acids. The CDR3 nucleotides read TGTGCCAGCAGTCCACGCACAGGGTACGGCTACACCTTC. Encoded protein: CASSPRTGYGYTF.

The genes are TRBV7-9 and TRBJ1-4; possibly TRBD1 for D (6 bases). Per germline, CDR1 SEHNR and CDR2 FQNEAQ (reference sequence). Trimming removed 2 bases from V and 8 bases from J, with 9 bases in between. This CDR3 has 13 amino acids. In nucleotides, the CDR3 is TGTGCCAGCAGCTTATCAGGGGACGAAAAACTGTTTTTT. It yields the protein CASSLSGDEKLFF.

This clonotype was detected only a few times. The chain employs TRBV10-3 and TRBJ2-1; 7 bases align to TRBD2. V was clipped by 2 bases and J by 7 bases; unmatched bases: 5. CDR1 is ENHRY and CDR2 is SYGVKD in the germline V gene. The length of the CDR3 is 14 residues. CDR3 amino acids: CAISELAAPNEQFF. The DNA of the CDR3 is TGTGCCATCAGTGAGCTAGCGGCGCCGAATGAGCAGTTCTTC.

The table lists this clonotype with a few counts. The chain uses TRBV6-5 and TRBJ2-6; D remains unclear. CDR3 length: 16 amino acids. V was cut by 5 bases and J by 0 bases, with 11 bases left in between. CDR1 is MNHEY and CDR2 is SVGAGI in the germline V gene. The CDR3 loop is CASSLPRVSGANVLTF. Written as DNA, the CDR3 is TGTGCCAGCAGTCTCCCCCGGGTCTCTGGGGCCAACGTCCTGACTTTC.

This rearrangement joins TRBV6-5 to TRBJ2-7, with D possibly being TRBD1 (5 bases). In germline, CDR1 is MNHEY, CDR2 SVGAGI. This CDR3 has 16 amino acids. The germline V and J ends were trimmed by 0 bases and 2 bases, with 14 bases remaining between them. The chain's CDR3 is CASSYSPETVPYEQYF. CDR3 sequence (DNA): TGTGCCAGCAGTTACTCCCCCGAGACAGTTCCCTACGAGCAGTACTTC.

V usage is TRBV7-2 and J usage is TRBJ2-1; TRBD2 agrees at 8 bases. The germline gives CDR1 SGHTA, CDR2 FQGNSA. The CDR3 contains 14 residues. The V and J ends lost 3 bases and 7 bases, in that order; junction bases with no gene match: 5. The CDR3 spells CASSFSGGRNEQFF. The CDR3, as DNA: TGTGCCAGCAGCTTCAGCGGGGGCCGGAATGAGCAGTTCTTC.

A few counts support this clonotype. V and J are TRBV4-3 and TRBJ1-3, with 9 positions matching TRBD1. The J segment lost 2 bases and the V segment lost 2 bases, leaving 1 base of the junction unmatched. Germline-derived CDR1 and CDR2 are LGHNA and YSLEER. This CDR3 is built from 15 residues. DNA of the CDR3: TGCGCCAGCAGCCAAAGACAGGGGGCTGGAAACACCATATATTTT. It yields the protein CASSQRQGAGNTIYF.